The clone carrying this T cell receptor (beta chain) was seen at least ten times. This sample stems from a study of T-cell memory formation after mild COVID-19. Using its own MiXCR run on the 5' RACE reads, TCRdb lists one record per CDR3 protein. The sample holds about 130,000 distinct CDR3 sequences; approximately 6.2% are singletons and the top ten take approximately 2%. V was cut by 5 bases and J by 0 bases, with 14 bases left in between. Per the germline V gene, CDR1 is SGHTA and CDR2 is FQGNSA. The CDR3 totals 16 residues. The sample comprised PBMCs or a T cell subset sorted from them (not recorded which). The chain combines TRBV7-2 with TRBJ1-5, with D hard to call. The TCR was taken from an adult woman who had mild COVID-19 (a few samples of this study predate the infection). Cell type and time point are not known. The DNA for the CDR3 is TGTGCCAGCAGCCTTTTTGTTTTCGGTAGCAATCAGCCCCAGCATTTT. The encoded protein is CASSLFVFGSNQPQHF.